This record covers a single T cell receptor beta chain. What it recognizes is unknown. Repertoires were generated with immunoSEQ multiplex PCR, while TCRdb's copy carries only in-frame clones and drops some. The sample lists about 1 million clones; about 76% were seen once. The data stem from a study of shared clonotypes between healthy human individuals. Donors were Caucasian adults residing in Nashville, Tennessee, USA. The CDR3 runs 16 residues. J was trimmed by 2 bases and V by 0 bases; bases with no gene match: 5. The germline gives CDR1 MGHRA, CDR2 YSYEKL. Study-wide findings and caveats: The study found lower generation probabilities in non-shared clonotypes than in those shared by all four donors.

This receptor was taken from a man in his late teens or twenties in good health. Sequenced: memory CD4+ T cells sorted from blood. The subset denotes: CD45RA-negative fraction. V and J are TRBV4-1 and TRBJ2-5, with 8 bases identical to TRBD2. The DNA for the CDR3 is TGCGCCAGCAGCCAAGATAGCGGGGCCCGACAAGAGACCCAGTACTTC. Translation gives CASSQDSGARQETQYF.